The clone carrying this TCR beta chain has just a few counts. Its cognate antigen is unknown. This sample is part of a study of cytomegalovirus exposure and HLA in healthy donors. Points from the study as a whole: In an earlier analysis, productive rearrangement rates for most beta V segments clustered near 87% or 30%. Listed as cytomegalovirus-associated were over 150 TCR beta chains. Common viral pathogens seemed to be connected with several of the most significant clusters, according to a later analysis.

V shed 8 bases, J shed 2 bases, and the junction held 8 bases outside the gene matches. CDR1 and CDR2 (germline): SNHLY, FYNNEI. This CDR3 spans 14 amino acids. PCR used 60 Vbeta primers and 13 Jbeta primers. In the study's own analysis: Among the unique TCR beta chains that a later analysis counted, around 72 million in all, roughly 11 million were shared. TCRdb's copy holds only in-frame clones and misses some; the assay was immunoSEQ multiplex PCR. The V and J calls and clone size are taken from that table; D and trimming were inferred from the DNA. Among about 120,000 clones listed, 65% to 80% were seen once.

The chain carries TRBV2 and TRBJ2-7, with 8 bases aligning to TRBD1. The sequence derives from a man between 18 and 29 years old in good health and CMV-seropositive. Sequenced: PBMCs. The CDR3 nucleotides read TGTGCCAGCCTGGGGCCAGGGGGCACCTACGAGCAGTACTTC. This sequence encodes CASLGPGGTYEQYF.